Detailed here is one TCR beta chain. Antigen specificity is unknown. The sample comes from a study of OX40 agonist ivuxolimab in advanced cancers. Study at large: The treatment was a fully human IgG2 OX40 agonist, ivuxolimab. Study observations and caveats: With doses of 0.1 to 3.0 mg/kg, CD4+ and CD8+ blood T cells had undergone clonal expansion by week 6.

Method: immunoSEQ multiplex PCR; TCRdb's copy keeps in-frame clones and lacks some. Of 55,000 to 65,000 clones listed, around 90% were seen once; the top ten hold more than 1.5%. Germline V CDR1 and CDR2: MDHEN, SYDVKM. This CDR3 contains 15 residues. V was pared by 6 bases and J by 4 bases, with 18 bases between. The receptor was isolated from an adult with an advanced solid tumor such as melanoma, head and neck, liver or kidney cancer. Sequences were derived from CD4+ or CD8+ T cells sorted from blood, sampled in a trial of the OX40 agonist ivuxolimab. The chain carries TRBV28 and TRBJ2-5, with D perhaps TRBD1 (6 bases). The CDR3: CASSLKDGGPETQYF. CDR3 sequence (DNA): TGTGCCAGCAGCCTTAAAGATGGGGGCCCAGAGACCCAGTACTTC. Complete variable domain (other parts from reference TRBV28 and TRBJ2-5): DVKVTQSSRYLVKRTGEKVFLECVQDMDHENMFWYRQDPGLGLRLIYFSYDVKMKEKGDIPEGYSVSREKKERFSLILESASTNQTSMYLCASSLKDGGPETQYFGPGTRLLVL.